Detailed here is one TCR beta chain. No cognate antigen has been identified for it. No clone much larger than this one lies a single base away; base qualities are absent. To identify antigen-specific CD4+ T cell clonotypes by their expansion, the ViraFEST assay first stimulated PBMC with viral peptide pools and then applied TCR sequencing. After more than nine days of culture, CD4+ T cells were isolated with the EasySep CD4+ T cell isolation kit. Participants received two doses of either the BNT162b2 or the mRNA-1273 mRNA SARS-CoV-2 vaccine. Negative nucleocapsid antibody results before and after vaccination confirmed that the healthy vaccine recipients had no prior SARS-CoV-2 infection. Roughly 1.9 million PBMC per well were cultured with approximately 10 ug/ml peptides in IMDM containing approximately 4.7% human AB serum, roughly 9.5 IU/ml IL-2 and gentamicin. On days 3 and 7, half of the culture medium was replaced with fresh IL-2-containing medium. Unless otherwise noted, each peptide stimulation condition was cultured in triplicate wells. PBMC were separated from whole blood using Ficoll-Paque Plus gradient centrifugation and were then either cryopreserved at -140C or used fresh. The overlapping peptide pools covered the spike proteins of SARS-CoV-2 as well as those of the common cold coronaviruses HCoV-NL63, HCoV-OC43 and HCoV-229E. Genomic DNA was extracted from cultured CD4+ T cells with the QIAamp micro DNA kit.

The sample is drawn from a study of vaccination effects on CD4 cells after COVID-19 (dated by TCRdb to between 2021 and 2023). For context, the study as a whole: Across the study, the median time from the second dose to post-vaccine sampling was 72 days (range 14 to 241). SARS-CoV-2 spike-specific CD4+ TCR repertoires from before and after mRNA vaccination were compared in COVID-19 convalescent patients and in infection-naive vaccine recipients. Altogether, roughly 10 COVID-19 convalescent patients and 4 SARS-CoV-2-naive healthy vaccine recipients made up the full study. Cultures from other donors in the study were sequenced using the Oncomine TCR Beta short-read assay on an Illumina iSeq 100. What the work shows at the level of the full study, not this receptor alone: At late post-vaccination timepoints, both infection-induced and vaccine-induced clones showed marked clonal contraction, consistent with waning T cell responses. In healthy vaccine recipients, vaccine-induced clones were almost all SARS-CoV-2 mono-reactive, with only 1 of 255 cross-reactive with common cold coronaviruses. Limitations of the study were the small number of convalescent patients and the absence of early post-infection timepoints.

Based on the germline V gene (reference sequence), the CDR1 and CDR2 sequences are LGHDT and YNNKEL. The CDR3 runs 16 amino acids, cysteine and phenylalanine included. Only the CDR3 DNA is retained, 48 bases long and in frame from the first base. The trim is 2 bases for V and 5 bases for J, with a gap of 18 bases between the germline ends. Library generation was performed with the immunoSEQ multiplex PCR assay. TCR beta CDR3 sequencing was performed on DNA from the cultured, isolated CD4+ T cells. From the authors' description of their analysis: Non-productive TCR sequences were removed, reads were trimmed to the CDR3 region, and CDR3s of at least 7 amino acids were retained. Antigen-specific clonotypes were identified using the MANAFEST web app by comparison of expansion in peptide wells against reference cultures. For clones to be considered positive, expansion at FDR<0.05 versus reference and all other wells, an odds ratio above 5, and a frequency above 0.1% in two replicate wells were required. Clonotypes significantly expanded in SARS-CoV-2 spike wells and in at least one common cold coronavirus spike condition were defined as cross-reactive. Levenshtein distance calculated with the stringdist R package was used to assess CDR3 similarity, and unrooted trees were constructed with ape in R 3.6.1. TCRdb took over this immuneACCESS table, retaining in-frame rearrangements with V and J assigned. Such tables are incomplete; in checked studies, under half of the missing clones stem from an unresolved V gene, and the remainder is unexplained. That table supplies the V and J calls and clone size; D and trimming were determined from the DNA. Counted in this sample were around 25,000 clones; about 79% of them appeared once. Around 6.5% of the sample is taken by the ten largest.

The chain was built from TRBV3-1 (or the pseudogene TRBV3-2) and TRBJ2-5, with TRBD1 as a weak D call on 5 bases. The sequence derives from a human donor who received a COVID-19 vaccine. Some clones in this sample may be carry-over from other donors' samples. Sequences were derived from CD4+ T cells from PBMCs cultured with SARS-CoV-2 spike peptides, sampled after COVID-19 vaccination. The meaning of the sample's cell subset or site label: SARS-CoV-2 spike overlapping peptide pool stimulation. The nucleotide sequence reads as follows: TGTGCCAGCAGCCAAAATCAGGGCTTATCGAGGGAGACCCAGTACTTC. It translates as CASSQNQGLSRETQYF.